This paragraph covers one TCR beta chain sequence. Its antigen remains unidentified. Base qualities are not recorded, but no much larger clone differs from it by a single base. The data stem from a study of blood T cell repertoires in COVID-19 (dated by TCRdb to 2019 to 2021). Broadly, across the study: Collaborator samples came from the United States, Italy and Spain and covered acute and convalescent phases of COVID-19. The prospective study material was composed of cDNA or gDNA derived from T cells, B-cell-depleted T cells, or PBMCs. Subjects who had been exposed to COVID-19, were actively infected with it, or had recovered from it provided the deeply sampled blood TCRbeta repertoires that made up the dataset. A freely available public database, intended as a resource for researchers studying the immune response to SARS-CoV-2, is where the repertoires were released. The samples were drawn from the first 160 participants of the ongoing ImmuneRACE study and from roughly 1,300 subjects provided by 6 global collaborators. A de-identified subject ID, COVID-19 status, age in years and sex were almost always included in the sample metadata. Where available, HLA class I and class II types were obtained from metadata supplied by the sample provider rather than from assay-based typing. Results and caveats for the whole study, not just this receptor: How much clinical and demographic metadata was included differed by source and by participant, and the metadata was provided uncurated.

As encoded in the germline V gene, CDR1 is ENHRY while CDR2 is SYGVKD. For this chain, trimming is 10 bases at the V end and 0 bases at the J end, and the number of junction bases without a gene match is 8. Reading from cysteine to phenylalanine, the CDR3 counts 15 amino acids. The entry retains the CDR3 DNA only, 45 bases that are in frame from base 1. TCRbeta CDR3 regions were amplified from genomic DNA by means of the immunoSEQ Assay, a bias-controlled multiplex PCR. The original methods were these. Nucleated cell counts per sample were estimated from amplification of reference gene primers within the assay. Sequence reads were collapsed and filtered to measure the absolute abundance of every unique TCRbeta CDR3 rearrangement. For each sample, productive Simpson clonality was calculated as the square root of Simpson's diversity index across productive rearrangements. As stored in TCRdb, this immuneACCESS dataset retains in-frame rearrangements with V and J assigned. A fraction of the clones does not appear; measured against another copy, unresolved V genes explain less than half of the discrepancy, and the remainder lacks a known reason. For V, J and clone size, that table is used; D and trimming come from the DNA. For this sample the table gives around 25,000 clones, of which about 72% were detected only once. Approximately 45% of the sample is taken by the ten largest.

Whole blood was collected in K2EDTA tubes by collaborating institutions according to the institutions' own protocols. For TCRbeta analysis, collaborators shipped samples as frozen whole blood, isolated PBMCs, or DNA extracted from either of those sample types. The sequenced sample consisted of peripheral blood. This clonotype originated in a woman of 80 years or more with acute or convalescent COVID-19. The rearranged segments are TRBV10-3 and TRBJ1-5, and TRBD1 matches 8 of the central bases. The CDR3 has the sequence CATGTGPDSNQPQHF. The nucleotides read TGTGCCACCGGGACAGGCCCTGATAGCAATCAGCCCCAGCATTTT.